This T cell receptor (beta chain) was found in a study of control samples from healthy donors and cancer patients. Clones were sequenced by immunoSEQ multiplex PCR, and TCRdb holds only the in-frame ones, with some missing. The sample includes roughly 50,000 clones, 95% to 96% of them seen just once. The CDR3 has 15 amino acids. With V trimmed by 5 bases and J by 7 bases, 7 bases remained unmatched. CDR1 SGHAT and CDR2 FQNNGV come from the germline V gene. The clonotype originates from a woman in her thirties in good health. Sequences were obtained from blood. The chain couples TRBV11-2 to TRBJ1-6; 8 bases align to TRBD1. The CDR3 nucleotides are TGTGCCAGCAGCCGGACAGGGTTTGAAAATTCACCCCTCCACTTT. Protein product: CASSRTGFENSPLHF.